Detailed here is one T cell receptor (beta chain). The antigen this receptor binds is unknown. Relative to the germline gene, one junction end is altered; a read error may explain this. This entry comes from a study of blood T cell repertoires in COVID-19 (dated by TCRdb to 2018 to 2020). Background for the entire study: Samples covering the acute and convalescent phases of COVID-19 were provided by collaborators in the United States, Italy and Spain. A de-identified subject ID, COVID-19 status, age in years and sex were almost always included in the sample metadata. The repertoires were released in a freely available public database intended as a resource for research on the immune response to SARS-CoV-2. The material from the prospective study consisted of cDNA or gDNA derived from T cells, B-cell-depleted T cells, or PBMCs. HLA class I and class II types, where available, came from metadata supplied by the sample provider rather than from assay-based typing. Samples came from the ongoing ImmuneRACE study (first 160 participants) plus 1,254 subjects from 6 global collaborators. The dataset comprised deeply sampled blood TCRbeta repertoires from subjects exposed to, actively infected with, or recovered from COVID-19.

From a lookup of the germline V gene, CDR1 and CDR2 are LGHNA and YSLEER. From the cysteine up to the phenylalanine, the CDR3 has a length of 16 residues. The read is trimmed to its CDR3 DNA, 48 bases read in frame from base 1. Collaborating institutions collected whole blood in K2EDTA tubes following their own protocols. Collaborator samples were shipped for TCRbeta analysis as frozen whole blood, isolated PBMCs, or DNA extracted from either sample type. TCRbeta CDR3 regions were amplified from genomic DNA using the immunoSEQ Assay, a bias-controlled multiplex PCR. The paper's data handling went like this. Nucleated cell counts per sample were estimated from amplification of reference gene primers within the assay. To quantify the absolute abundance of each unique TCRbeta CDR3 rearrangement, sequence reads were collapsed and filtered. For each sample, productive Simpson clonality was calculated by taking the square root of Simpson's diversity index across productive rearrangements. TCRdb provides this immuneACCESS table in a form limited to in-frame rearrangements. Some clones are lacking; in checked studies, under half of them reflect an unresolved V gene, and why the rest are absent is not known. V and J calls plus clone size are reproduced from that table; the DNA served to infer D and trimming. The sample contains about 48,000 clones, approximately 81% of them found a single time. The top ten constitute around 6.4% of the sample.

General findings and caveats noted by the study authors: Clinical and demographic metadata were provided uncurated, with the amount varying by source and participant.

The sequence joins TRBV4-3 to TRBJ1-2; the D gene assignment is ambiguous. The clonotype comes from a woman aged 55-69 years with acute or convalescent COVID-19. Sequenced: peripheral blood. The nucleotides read TGCGCCAGCAGCGAAGAGAGGTTCGAGACTCACTATGGCTACACCTTC. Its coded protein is CASSEERFETHYGYTF.